This is a list of T cell receptor beta chains from one sample in a study of regulatory T cells in long-lasting Graves disease. TCRdb fed the multiplex PCR reads into MiXCR, producing one record per CDR3 protein. The repertoire consists of 350,000 to 400,000 distinct CDR3 sequences, with 16% occurring once and the leading ten covering 20% to 25%. The same data also contributed to another study, on T cells in Graves' hyperthyroidism and ophthalmopathy.

The sequencing here drew on peripheral blood mononuclear cells (PBMCs), taken at new diagnosis, from a patient treated with antithyroid drugs. All receptors derive from a woman aged 18 to 35 with Graves disease. CDR3s include the opening cysteine and the closing phenylalanine or tryptophan. D genes are given only for firm matches. Clone sizes are given selectively: once, few, many, or a class where the clone is expanded.

V	size	J	D	DNA	CDR3
TRBV12-3/TRBV12-4	many	TRBJ1-5	NA	TGTGCCAGCAGTTTAGTACGGGGGGGTCAGCCCCAGCATTTT	CASSLVRGGQPQHF
TRBV4-1	NA	TRBJ2-2	NA	TGCGCCAGCAGCCAGGACTCCTCCGGGGAGCTGTTTTTT	CASSQDSSGELFF
TRBV5-1	few	TRBJ2-7	TRBD2	TGCGCCAGCAGCTTAACGACTAGCGGAGCTAACTCCTACGAGCAGTACTTC	CASSLTTSGANSYEQYF
TRBV2	many	TRBJ2-7	NA	TGTGCCAGCAGTATGGAGGGAGTTGGCTTCGAGCAGTACTTC	CASSMEGVGFEQYF
TRBV20-1	many	TRBJ2-5	TRBD2	TGCAGTGCTAGTTTTCTAGCGGGAGGGCCCTTAGAGACCCAGTACTTC	CSASFLAGGPLETQYF
TRBV10-3	NA	TRBJ1-2	NA	TGTGCCATCAGCAGGGGAAGGGATGGCTACACCTTC	CAISRGRDGYTF
TRBV20-1	many	TRBJ2-5	NA	TGCAGTGCCTGGGGGGTTCGAGAAGAGACCCAGTACTTC	CSAWGVREETQYF
TRBV4-1	many	TRBJ2-3	NA	TGCGCCAGCAGCCCTTTCGGCGGACAGCCGTTTGATACGCAGTATTTT	CASSPFGGQPFDTQYF
TRBV6-5	many	TRBJ2-7	TRBD1	TGTGCCAGCAGTTACTCCGCGACAGGGGGCTTATCCTACGAGCAGTACTTC	CASSYSATGGLSYEQYF
TRBV11-2	many	TRBJ2-5	TRBD2	TGTGCCAGCACCCCGGGACTAGCGGGACCAGTAAGCCAAGAGACCCAGTACTTC	CASTPGLAGPVSQETQYF
TRBV12-3/TRBV12-4	many	TRBJ2-1	TRBD2	TGTGCCAGCAGTCGGACTAGCGCCTACAATGAGCAGTTCTTC	CASSRTSAYNEQFF
TRBV11-2	NA	TRBJ2-7	TRBD2	TGTGCCAGCAGCTTAAACCCGGGACTAGCGGCCTACGAGCAGTACTTC	CASSLNPGLAAYEQYF
TRBV5-1	many	TRBJ2-3	TRBD1	TGCGCCAGCAGCTCCTCCGGGACAGGGGGTGATACGCAGTATTTT	CASSSSGTGGDTQYF
TRBV15	NA	TRBJ2-7	NA	TGTGCCACCAGCAGAGATGGTGCCTCCTACGAGCAGTACTTC	CATSRDGASYEQYF
TRBV29-1	NA	TRBJ1-6	NA	TGCAGCGTTGGCGACGGTAATTCACCCCTCCACTTT	CSVGDGNSPLHF
TRBV3-1	few	TRBJ2-1	NA	TGTGCCAGCAGCACGGGGAGCCGCTACAATGAGCAGTTCTTC	CASSTGSRYNEQFF
TRBV6-1	many	TRBJ1-1	TRBD1	TGTGCCAGCAGGGAGACAGGGATGAACACTGAAGCTTTCTTT	CASRETGMNTEAFF
TRBV7-9	many	TRBJ1-3	NA	TGTGCCAGCAGCTTAGAGACGGGTTTTGGCTCTGGAAACACCATATATTTT	CASSLETGFGSGNTIYF
TRBV2	many	TRBJ1-5	NA	TGTGCCAGCAGTGATGTCAGTAGCAATCAGCCCCAGCATTTT	CASSDVSSNQPQHF
TRBV20-1	many	TRBJ2-3	TRBD2	TGCAGTGCTAGTCGAACTAGCGGGACCACAGATACGCAGTATTTT	CSASRTSGTTDTQYF
TRBV7-2	many	TRBJ2-7	NA	TGTGCCAGCAGCTTGCCGGGGGCACCGGGGGAGCAGTACTTC	CASSLPGAPGEQYF
TRBV24-1	few	TRBJ2-1	TRBD2	TGTGCCACCAGTGATCCTAGCGGAATAGTCAATGAGCAGTTCTTC	CATSDPSGIVNEQFF
TRBV11-2	few	TRBJ2-2	TRBD1	TGTGCCAGCAGCTTGGCTACAGGGGCGGGCGGGGAGCTGTTTTTT	CASSLATGAGGELFF
TRBV20-1	many	TRBJ2-1	TRBD2	TGCAGTGCTACTGACCTTAGCGGGAAGCAGTTCTTC	CSATDLSGKQFF
TRBV4-2	NA	TRBJ1-2	NA	TGTGCCAGCAGCCAAGATTGGGAGTACTATGGCTACACCTTC	CASSQDWEYYGYTF
TRBV6-4	NA	TRBJ2-3	NA	TGTGCCAGCAGTGAAGAACAGGGTTCAGCAGATACGCAGTATTTT	CASSEEQGSADTQYF
TRBV7-2	few	TRBJ2-2	NA	TGTGCCAGCAGCTTAGAATATGGCGGGGAGCTGTTTTTT	CASSLEYGGELFF
TRBV2	many	TRBJ2-3	NA	TGTGCCAGCAGGGACTTCGACACCCGCACAGATACGCAGTATTTT	CASRDFDTRTDTQYF
TRBV3-1	few	TRBJ2-2	TRBD2	TGTGCCAGCAGGAAGCGGGAGGGCCGCGGGGAGCTGTTTTTT	CASRKREGRGELFF
TRBV5-1	many	TRBJ1-2	NA	TGCGCCAGTCGGCGAGGCAACTATGGCTACACCTTC	CASRRGNYGYTF
TRBV3-1	NA	TRBJ2-5	NA	TGTGCCAGCAGCCAACACAGAATAGGGGAGACCCAGTACTTC	CASSQHRIGETQYF
TRBV10-2	NA	TRBJ2-5	NA	TGCGCCAGCAGGTGGGGGATTATCCGGGAGACCCAGTACTTC	CASRWGIIRETQYF
TRBV6-1	NA	TRBJ2-1	TRBD2	TGTGCCAGCAGTACTACTAGCGGATACAATGAGCAGTTCTTC	CASSTTSGYNEQFF
TRBV2	many	TRBJ2-3	TRBD1	TGTGCCAGCAGTGAAACCCGGACAGGGGGCGGCACAGATACGCAGTATTTT	CASSETRTGGGTDTQYF
TRBV28	NA	TRBJ1-4	NA	TGTGCCAGCAGTACCCGGGAGTTGGCTAATGAAAAACTGTTTTTT	CASSTRELANEKLFF
TRBV7-6	many	TRBJ2-3	TRBD2	TGTGCCAGCAGCCTTACGGGCGGGAGGGCCACAGATACGCAGTATTTT	CASSLTGGRATDTQYF
TRBV6-5	NA	TRBJ2-7	TRBD2	TGTGCCAGCAGTTTAGGACTAGCGGGAGGAGGAGGGCAGTACTTC	CASSLGLAGGGGQYF
TRBV10-3	NA	TRBJ1-1	NA	TGTGCCATCAGCTTCAGGGGCACTGAAGCTTTCTTT	CAISFRGTEAFF
TRBV11-2	NA	TRBJ2-1	TRBD2	TGTGCCAGCAGCTCCCGAACTAGCGGGGGGGCCCCCTACAATGAGCAGTTCTTC	CASSSRTSGGAPYNEQFF
TRBV2	many	TRBJ1-1	NA	TGTGCCAGCAGACCGCCGGGTCGTGACACTGAAGCTTTCTTT	CASRPPGRDTEAFF
TRBV11-2	many	TRBJ2-1	TRBD2	TGTGCCAGCAGGTCCACACTAGCGCAAGGCTCCTACAATGAGCAGTTCTTC	CASRSTLAQGSYNEQFF
TRBV20-1	NA	TRBJ2-7	TRBD2	TGCAGTGCTTACCCCGTAACGGGAGGATTTAAGGAGCAGTACTTC	CSAYPVTGGFKEQYF
TRBV7-9	NA	TRBJ1-2	NA	TGTGCCAGCAGCCCCAGGGGCGGGCACTATGGCTACACCTTC	CASSPRGGHYGYTF
TRBV10-3	many	TRBJ2-7	NA	TGTGCCATCAGTGGGCAGGACCCCTACGAGCAGTACTTC	CAISGQDPYEQYF
TRBV11-2	many	TRBJ1-1	TRBD1	TGTGCCAGCAGCTTGGGGACAGGGGGCCTATTTGAAGCTTTCTTT	CASSLGTGGLFEAFF
TRBV15	many	TRBJ2-3	NA	TGTGCCACCAGCAGAGATGAGGGATCCCAGGCCACAGATACGCAGTATTTT	CATSRDEGSQATDTQYF